The text below deals with one T cell receptor (beta chain). Its antigen is unidentified. Using immunoSEQ multiplex PCR, the repertoire was profiled, and TCRdb retains in-frame clones only, with some absent. The sample contains under 35,000 clones, approximately 84% of which appear only once. This sample was taken from a study of early stage breast cancer tumors. Trimming left V 4 bases short and J 0 bases short, with 10 bases between. There are 15 residues in the CDR3. In germline, CDR1 is SGDLS, CDR2 YYNGEE. Study-level points and caveats: Comparing each tissue with blood distinguished tumor from normal in 14 of 16 patients.

Sequencing was performed on blood. V gene TRBV9 combines with J gene TRBJ1-4; no clear D. This clonotype was sampled from a person in their fifties with breast cancer. The CDR3 reads CASSSTVATNEKLFF. The CDR3 DNA reads TGTGCCAGCAGCTCGACGGTTGCAACTAATGAAAAACTGTTTTTT.